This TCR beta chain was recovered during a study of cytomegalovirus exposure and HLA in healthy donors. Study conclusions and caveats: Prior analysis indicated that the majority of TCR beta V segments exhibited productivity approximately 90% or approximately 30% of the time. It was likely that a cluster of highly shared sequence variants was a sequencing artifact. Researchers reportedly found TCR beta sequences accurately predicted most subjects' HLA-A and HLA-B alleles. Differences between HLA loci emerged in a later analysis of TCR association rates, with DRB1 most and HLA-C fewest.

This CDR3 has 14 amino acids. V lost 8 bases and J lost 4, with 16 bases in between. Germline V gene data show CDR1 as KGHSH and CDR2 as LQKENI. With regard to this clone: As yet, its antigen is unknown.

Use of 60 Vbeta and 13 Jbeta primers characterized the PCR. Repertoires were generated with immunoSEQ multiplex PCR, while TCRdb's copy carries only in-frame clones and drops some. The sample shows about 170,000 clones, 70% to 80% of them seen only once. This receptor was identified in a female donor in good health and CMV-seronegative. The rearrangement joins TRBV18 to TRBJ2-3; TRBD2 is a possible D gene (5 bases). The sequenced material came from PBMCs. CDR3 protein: CASTGLRAPDTQYF. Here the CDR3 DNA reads TGTGCCAGCACCGGTCTGAGGGCGCCAGATACGCAGTATTTT.